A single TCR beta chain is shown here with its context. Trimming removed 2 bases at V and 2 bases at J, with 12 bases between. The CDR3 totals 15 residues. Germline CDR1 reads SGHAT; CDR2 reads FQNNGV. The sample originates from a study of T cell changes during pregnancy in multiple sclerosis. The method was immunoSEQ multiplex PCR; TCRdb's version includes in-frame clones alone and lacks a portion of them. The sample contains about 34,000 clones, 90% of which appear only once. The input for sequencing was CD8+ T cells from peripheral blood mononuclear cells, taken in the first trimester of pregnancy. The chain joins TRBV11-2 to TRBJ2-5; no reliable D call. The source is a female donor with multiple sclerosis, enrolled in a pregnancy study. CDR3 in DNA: TGTGCCAGCAGCTTAAGGTCGTCGGGTCAAGAGACCCAGTACTTC. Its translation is CASSLRSSGQETQYF.